In this sample, the clone carrying this T cell receptor beta chain turned up once. What it recognizes is unknown. Looked up from germline, CDR1 is ENHRY and CDR2 is SYGVKD. This CDR3 spans 13 amino acids. The V and J ends lost 3 bases and 6 bases respectively, with 10 bases between them. This sample is drawn from a study of T cell responses to AZD1222 COVID-19 vaccine. Points from the study as a whole: The donor group comprised mostly white British people and more females; the analysis possibly underestimated clonal diversity.

The data were produced by immunoSEQ multiplex PCR, yet TCRdb's version contains in-frame clones alone and is incomplete. The sample lists 90,000 to 130,000 clones; roughly 92% were seen once. This specimen was peripheral blood, taken 28 days after the second AZD1222 dose. The source of this sequence is an adult who received the AZD1222 COVID-19 vaccine. The chain couples TRBV10-3 to TRBJ2-3; D is perhaps TRBD2 (5 bases). The CDR3 is CAISDQASDTQYF. In DNA form, the CDR3 reads TGTGCCATCAGTGATCAGGCTAGCGATACGCAGTATTTT.